Each of the 6 T cell receptor beta chains below was sequenced from the same sample in a study of T cell responses to AZD1222 COVID-19 vaccine. Generated by immunoSEQ multiplex PCR, the TCRdb table keeps only in-frame clones and is missing some. The profile shows about 170,000 clones, approximately 88% of them singletons. This specimen was peripheral blood, taken 28 days after the second AZD1222 dose. These receptors all come from an adult who received the AZD1222 COVID-19 vaccine.

The rearrangement links TRBV6-2 or TRBV6-3 to TRBJ1-1, with D perhaps TRBD1 (5 bases). V lost 0 bases, J lost 3 bases, and 14 bases lay in between. The CDR3 spans 16 residues. Germline V CDR1 and CDR2: MNHEY, SVGEGT. CDR3 amino acids: CASSYSIFGRDTEAFF. The CDR3 DNA is TGTGCCAGCAGTTACTCGATTTTCGGCAGGGACACTGAAGCTTTCTTT.

This clone appeared a single time. CDR3 protein: CASTNQGAENTIYF. CDR3 DNA sequence: TGTGCCAGCACCAACCAGGGGGCGGAAAACACCATATATTTT. The chain uses TRBV5-4 and TRBJ1-3; 8 nucleotides line up with TRBD1. CDR1 is SGHNT, CDR2 YYREEE, per germline (reference sequence). This CDR3 region has 14 residues. After removal of 6 bases from V and 6 bases from J, the junction contained 8 bases not matched to a gene.

V and J are TRBV5-8 and TRBJ1-5, with D possibly matching TRBD1 (6 bases). CDR1 and CDR2 (germline): SGHTS, YDEGEE. Trimming left V 1 base short and J 4 bases short, with 9 bases between. CDR3 size: 14 residues. CDR3 region: CASSLRGGNQPQHF. The CDR3 DNA follows: TGTGCCAGCAGCTTGAGAGGGGGGAATCAGCCCCAGCATTTT.

The J gene is TRBJ2-5, the V gene TRBV4-1; unclear D gene. Germline CDR1 and CDR2: MGHRA and YSYEKL. V was shortened by 1 base and J by 5 bases, with 8 bases between the two germline ends. This CDR3 spans 13 amino acids. For the CDR3, the DNA is TGCGCCAGCAGCCAAGGTACCAGGGAGACCCAGTACTTC. This sequence encodes CASSQGTRETQYF.

CDR3 coding DNA: TGCGCCAGCAGCCAAGACGCCCCGTACCCAAAACTGTTTTTT. Its translation is CASSQDAPYPKLFF. The V and J genes are TRBV4-3 and TRBJ1-4; D gene uncertain. The germline V and J ends were trimmed by 0 bases and 10 bases, with 12 bases remaining between them. Germline V CDR1 and CDR2: LGHNA, YSLEER. The CDR3 sequence is 14 residues long.

The chain joins TRBV15 to TRBJ1-1; D is undetermined. The CDR3 spans 17 residues. Trimming shortened V by 1 base and J by 4 bases, and 19 bases separated the two germline ends. Germline CDR1 LNHNV, CDR2 YYDKDF (reference sequence). The CDR3: CATSRVPGVTLGTEAFF. CDR3 sequence (DNA): TGTGCCACCAGCAGAGTGCCGGGCGTTACCCTGGGCACTGAAGCTTTCTTT. Supplemented by reference TRBV15 and TRBJ1-1, the full variable domain reads DAMVIQNPRYQVTQFGKPVTLSCSQTLNHNVMYWYQQKSSQAPKLLFHYYDKDFNNEADTPDNFQSRRPNTSFCFLDIRSPGLGDTAMYLCATSRVPGVTLGTEAFFGQGTRLTVV.